The 26 T cell receptor beta chains given below trace back to one sample, sequenced in a study of blood T cell repertoires in COVID-19. The assay was immunoSEQ multiplex PCR, and TCRdb's table has in-frame clones only and misses some. Among 200,000 to 300,000 clones listed, approximately 86% were seen once. Sequenced sample: PBMCs or T cells enriched from blood (not recorded which). The receptor source for this set is a woman aged 40-49 years with acute COVID-19.

V gene TRBV11-2 combines with J gene TRBJ2-1; D is unclear. Germline-derived CDR1 and CDR2 are SGHAT and FQNNGV. The V and J ends lost 3 bases and 0 bases respectively, with 9 bases between them. The CDR3 runs 15 residues. CDR3 coding DNA: TGTGCCAGCAGCTTGGCGGAGCCCTCCTACAATGAGCAGTTCTTC. Translating gives CASSLAEPSYNEQFF. Based on the CDR3 plus reference TRBV11-2 and TRBJ2-1, the full variable domain is EAGVAQSPRYKIIEKRQSVAFWCNPISGHATLYWYQQILGQGPKLLIQFQNNGVVDDSQLPKDRFSAERLKGVDSTLKIQPAKLEDSAVYLCASSLAEPSYNEQFFGPGTRLTVL.

This clone was observed a single time. This chain connects TRBV7-9 to TRBJ1-2, with 8 bases aligning to TRBD1. CDR3 length: 13 amino acids. Per germline, CDR1 SEHNR and CDR2 FQNEAQ (reference sequence). The junction had 1 base not matched to a gene; V was cut back by 1 base and J by 6 bases. The CDR3 region has the DNA TGTGCCAGCAGCTTAGAGGACAGGGATGGCTACACCTTC. Translating it yields CASSLEDRDGYTF.

This chain links TRBV7-2 with TRBJ2-7; 7 bases match TRBD2. V lost 5 bases, J lost 1 base, and 11 bases stayed unmatched. Germline V CDR1 and CDR2: SGHTA, FQGNSA. There are 16 residues in the CDR3. CDR3 in DNA: TGTGCCAGCAGCCGTCGCTGGACTAGAAAGTCCTACGAGCAGTACTTC. Translating it yields CASSRRWTRKSYEQYF. Full variable domain (outside the CDR3, taken from reference TRBV7-2 and TRBJ2-7): GAGVSQSPSNKVTEKGKDVELRCDPISGHTALYWYRQSLGQGLEFLIYFQGNSAPDKSGLPSDRFSAERTGGSVSTLTIQRTQQEDSAVYLCASSRRWTRKSYEQYFGPGTRLTVT.

The chain links TRBV6-5 to TRBJ1-1; D remains unclear. From germline, CDR1 is MNHEY and CDR2 SVGAGI. This CDR3 has 11 residues. The V gene lost 2 bases and the J gene lost 6 bases, with 4 bases spanning the gap. CDR3 loop: CASSYLSEAFF. CDR3 nucleotide sequence: TGTGCCAGCAGTTACCTATCTGAAGCTTTCTTT.

The chain joins TRBV7-6 to TRBJ2-7, with D perhaps matching TRBD1 (6 bases). The V end was cut by 4 bases, the J end by 7 bases, with 17 bases between. The CDR3 spans 14 residues. Germline CDR1 and CDR2: SGHVS and FNYEAQ. CDR3 sequence: CASSSRAGAEEQYF. CDR3 coding DNA: TGTGCCAGCAGCTCACGAGCAGGGGCCGAAGAGCAGTACTTC.

V gene TRBV11-2 combines with J gene TRBJ1-2, with D tentatively TRBD1 (6 bases). This CDR3 has 16 residues. The V and J ends lost 5 bases and 7 bases respectively, with 23 bases between them. Germline V gene sequence: CDR1 SGHAT, CDR2 FQNNGV. CDR3 DNA sequence: TGTGCCAGCAGCCCGCTAAGTCCGGGGGGCGCCGGTGGCTACACCTTC. It yields the protein CASSPLSPGGAGGYTF.

This chain uses TRBV25-1 with TRBJ1-4; the D is unclear. The CDR3 has 14 residues. Per germline, CDR1 MGHDK and CDR2 SYGVNS. V shed 4 bases and J shed 3 bases, with 9 bases lying between them. The CDR3 nucleotides read TGTGCCAGCAGTGCCCCCCAGTCTAATGAAAAACTGTTTTTT. It translates to CASSAPQSNEKLFF. Using reference TRBV25-1 and TRBJ1-4 for the parts outside the CDR3, the full variable domain is EADIYQTPRYLVIGTGKKITLECSQTMGHDKMYWYQQDPGMELHLIHYSYGVNSTEKGDLSSESTVSRIRTEHFPLTLESARPSHTSQYLCASSAPQSNEKLFFGSGTQLSVL.

J is TRBJ2-7 and V is TRBV2; D ambiguous. In germline, CDR1 is SNHLY, CDR2 FYNNEI. CDR3 size: 11 residues. V was shortened by 4 bases and J by 5 bases, with 6 bases between the two germline ends. The CDR3 DNA is TGTGCCAGCAGTGCGGTCGACGAGCAGTACTTC. Protein: CASSAVDEQYF.

The gene calls are TRBV25-1 and TRBJ2-7, with TRBD2 matching 10 bases. V lost 2 bases, J lost 7 bases, and 11 bases stayed unmatched. Germline V gene lookup returns CDR1 MGHDK and CDR2 SYGVNS. This CDR3 contains 16 residues. CDR3 coding DNA: TGTGCCAGCAGTGAAGGGGGACTAGCGCCAGGGGGTGAGCAGTACTTC. This encodes CASSEGGLAPGGEQYF.

This chain connects TRBV7-2 to TRBJ2-1, with TRBD2 matching 9 bases. The CDR3 runs to 14 residues. Trimming took 5 bases from V and 12 from J; bases not matched to a gene: 11. The germline CDR1 and CDR2 sequences are SGHTA and FQGNSA. This CDR3 is CASSEDSSGSWQFF. CDR3 nucleotides: TGTGCCAGCAGCGAGGATAGTAGCGGGAGTTGGCAGTTCTTC.

V is TRBV5-1 and J is TRBJ2-7; possible D gene TRBD1, 7 bases. CDR1 is SGHRS and CDR2 is YFSETQ in the germline V gene. CDR3 length: 15 residues. V was shortened by 0 bases and J by 5 bases, with 15 bases between the two germline ends. The chain's CDR3 is CASSLVSGGINEQYF. The CDR3 DNA follows: TGCGCCAGCAGCTTGGTGTCAGGGGGGATTAACGAGCAGTACTTC.

The chain is built from TRBV7-9 and TRBJ2-1, with D maybe TRBD2 (5 bases). The germline V gene encodes CDR1 SEHNR and CDR2 FQNEAQ (reference sequence). The CDR3 loop spans 15 amino acids. The V and J ends lost 1 base and 9 bases respectively, with 16 bases between them. The CDR3 sequence is CASSLVSRTLFEQFF. CDR3 nucleotide sequence: TGTGCCAGCAGCTTAGTTAGCCGGACTCTGTTTGAGCAGTTCTTC.

The chain joins TRBV20-1 to TRBJ1-5; D unresolved. This CDR3 has 12 amino acids. CDR1 and CDR2 from the germline V gene are DFQATT and SNEGSKA (reference sequence). The V gene lost 3 bases and the J gene lost 4 bases, with 7 bases spanning the gap. The chain's CDR3 is CSASWENQPQHF. Here the CDR3 DNA reads TGCAGTGCTAGTTGGGAGAATCAGCCCCAGCATTTT.

This chain uses TRBV4-1 with TRBJ1-6, with D possibly being TRBD1 (5 bases). The germline V gene encodes CDR1 MGHRA and CDR2 YSYEKL. CDR3 size: 16 residues. Trimming pared 1 base from V and 3 bases from J, leaving 10 bases between. The CDR3: CASSQAAGNYNSPLHF. The CDR3 bases are TGCGCCAGCAGCCAAGCAGCAGGGAACTATAATTCACCCCTCCACTTT.

The V gene is TRBV27, the J gene TRBJ1-2, with D unclear. V was shortened by 6 bases and J by 0 bases, with 8 bases between the two germline ends. CDR3 length equals 13 residues. Germline-derived CDR1 and CDR2 are MNHEY and SMNVEV (reference sequence). CDR3 loop: CASRTETNYGYTF. CDR3 sequence (DNA): TGTGCCAGCAGAACAGAAACTAACTATGGCTACACCTTC.

CDR3 region: CASRLLSGLAGVQSTGELFF. The CDR3 region has the DNA TGTGCCAGCAGATTATTATCGGGACTAGCGGGAGTACAATCCACCGGGGAGCTGTTTTTT. The chain carries TRBV6-9 and TRBJ2-2, with 14 bases that match TRBD2. V trimming: 6 bases; J trimming: 4 bases; junction bases outside the gene matches: 16. The germline gives CDR1 MNHGY, CDR2 SVAAGI. The CDR3 runs to 20 residues.

The J gene is TRBJ1-4, the V gene TRBV27, with 12 bases lining up with TRBD1. The germline V gene has CDR1 MNHEY and CDR2 SMNVEV (reference sequence). This CDR3 spans 17 amino acids. After removal of 6 bases from V and 7 bases from J, the junction contained 12 bases not matched to a gene. CDR3 in amino acids: CASSSRDRGRVGEKLFF. DNA for the CDR3: TGTGCCAGCAGCTCCCGGGACAGGGGGCGTGTTGGTGAAAAACTGTTTTTT.

This chain connects TRBV7-3 to TRBJ2-1, with D possibly TRBD1 on 6 matching bases. Trimming removed 5 bases from V and 3 bases from J, with 14 bases in between. The CDR3 runs to 15 residues. Germline CDR1 SGHTA, CDR2 FQGTGA. The CDR3 sequence is CASSTGSGDYNEQFF. The CDR3 DNA reads as TGTGCCAGCAGCACAGGGTCTGGGGACTACAATGAGCAGTTCTTC.

V is TRBV6-2 or TRBV6-3 and J is TRBJ2-1, with TRBD2 identical over 11 bases. Per germline, CDR1 MNHEY and CDR2 SVGEGT. The CDR3 sequence is 16 residues long. J gave up 8 bases and V 5 bases, and 11 bases lay outside the gene matches. Written as DNA, the CDR3 is TGTGCCAGCAGTACAATAGCGGGAGGGCCTTTCTATGAGCAGTTCTTC. Residues: CASSTIAGGPFYEQFF.

The V call is TRBV21-1, the J call TRBJ2-7; TRBD2, the table's D call, was not compared with the DNA. TRBV21-1 is recorded as a pseudogene. The CDR3 length is 13 residues. The CDR3 DNA sequence: TGTGCCAGCAGCAAGGGACTAGCGAACGAGCAGTACTTC. Its translation is CASSKGLANEQYF.

The chain couples TRBV5-1 to TRBJ2-7; 10 nucleotides line up with TRBD1. Trimming at V came to 0 bases and at J to 4 bases, leaving 4 bases not matched to a gene. CDR3 length equals 15 residues. Germline CDR1 is SGHRS and CDR2 is YFSETQ. The CDR3 bases are TGCGCCAGCAGCTTGGCCGGACAGGGGGGTTACGAGCAGTACTTC. Amino acid sequence: CASSLAGQGGYEQYF.

This clone was seen just once. The chain is built from TRBV7-9 and TRBJ1-2; weak D call: TRBD1 (6 bases). V was shortened by 1 base and J by 6 bases, with 12 bases between the two germline ends. The CDR3 runs to 14 residues. Germline CDR1 is SEHNR and CDR2 is FQNEAQ (reference sequence). The CDR3, as DNA: TGTGCCAGCAGCTTAGATGGGGGCTCAGATGGCTACACCTTC. This sequence encodes CASSLDGGSDGYTF.

The chain is built from TRBV3-1 (or the pseudogene TRBV3-2) and TRBJ2-5, with no clear D. This CDR3 region has 15 residues. The V gene lost 1 base and the J gene lost 1 base, with 10 bases spanning the gap. CDR1 and CDR2 (germline): LGHDT, YNNKEL (reference sequence). The CDR3 DNA reads TGTGCCAGCAGCCAAGGCAACAGCCTCCAAGAGACCCAGTACTTC. Translated, it gives CASSQGNSLQETQYF.

The V gene is TRBV24-1, the J gene TRBJ1-1, with a tentative D call TRBD1 (6 bases). The germline V gene has CDR1 KGHDR and CDR2 SFDVKD. The CDR3 is 13 residues long. Trimming left V 7 bases short and J 0 bases short, with 8 bases between. In DNA, the CDR3 is TGTGCCACCAGACAGGGTCTGAACACTGAAGCTTTCTTT. This gives the protein CATRQGLNTEAFF.

V usage is TRBV19 and J usage is TRBJ1-1; 7 nucleotides agree with TRBD1. The CDR3 consists of 14 residues. Germline CDR1 is LNHDA and CDR2 is SQIVND (reference sequence). J was trimmed by 2 bases and V by 3 bases; bases with no gene match: 3. CDR3 DNA sequence: TGTGCCAGTAGTATTGGGGACAGTAACACTGAAGCTTTCTTT. Translating it yields CASSIGDSNTEAFF.

The count of this clone is one. The chain uses TRBV19 and TRBJ2-7; 11 nucleotides align to TRBD2. The J segment lost 3 bases and the V segment lost 4 bases, leaving 8 bases of the junction unmatched. The CDR3 loop spans 16 amino acids. CDR1 is LNHDA and CDR2 is SQIVND in the germline V gene (reference sequence). The CDR3 nucleotides read TGTGCCAGTAGTACCGCCGGGACTAGCGGCCGCTACGAGCAGTACTTC. It encodes CASSTAGTSGRYEQYF.